Below, 5 T cell receptor beta chains from the same sample are listed, as sequenced in a study of blood T cells in healthy people across ages. Using a J-beta primer mix together with a sample-barcoded 5' primer, a second PCR was run for about 6 to 11 cycles. MiXCR, run by TCRdb on the 5' RACE reads, gives a single entry per CDR3 protein. The data show 1,800,000 or so distinct CDR3 sequences, with 35% to 50% seen just once and 20% to 25% held by the top ten. The specimen was blood. These receptors originate from a human donor in good health.

This chain joins TRBV5-1 and TRBJ2-3, with D possibly matching TRBD1 (6 bases). The V end lost 7 bases, the J end lost 2 bases, and 20 bases lay between the germline ends. The CDR3 has 16 amino acids. The germline V gene encodes CDR1 SGHRS and CDR2 YFSETQ. CDR3 DNA: TGCGCCAGCCGACAGATACAGACAGGTTACACAGATACGCAGTATTTT. Encoded protein: CASRQIQTGYTDTQYF. The full variable domain, with the rest looked up from reference TRBV5-1 and TRBJ2-3, is KAGVTQTPRYLIKTRGQQVTLSCSPISGHRSVSWYQQTPGQGLQFLFEYFSETQRNKGNFPGRFSGRQFSNSRSEMNVSTLELGDSALYLCASRQIQTGYTDTQYFGPGTRLTVL.

This chain joins TRBV12-3 or TRBV12-4 and TRBJ2-7; tentative D call: TRBD2 (6 bases). The CDR3 is made up of 15 amino acids. The ends were cut back, 3 bases at V and 3 bases at J, with 15 bases in the middle. CDR3 sequence reads: CASSLGGSFSYEQYF. The CDR3 DNA follows: TGTGCCAGCAGTTTGGGGGGATCCTTTAGCTACGAGCAGTACTTC.

This chain links TRBV12-3 or TRBV12-4 with TRBJ1-1, with a tentative D call TRBD1 (6 bases). The CDR3 consists of 16 residues. The V end lost 6 bases, the J end lost 1 base, and 18 bases lay between the germline ends. In DNA, the CDR3 is TGTGCCAGCAGACCCACAGGAGGGGGGCCGAACACTGAAGCTTTCTTT. Residues: CASRPTGGGPNTEAFF.

This clonotype was seen ten or more times. V gene TRBV7-8 combines with J gene TRBJ1-6; D unresolved. This CDR3 region has 16 residues. Trimming took 4 bases from V and 7 from J, leaving 17 bases between them. In germline, CDR1 is SGHVS, CDR2 FQNEAQ. CDR3 sequence: CASSSETGPPNSPLHF. The CDR3 nucleotides are TGTGCCAGCAGCTCCGAGACCGGACCTCCAAATTCACCCCTCCACTTT.

This chain uses TRBV28 with TRBJ2-4; D is perhaps TRBD2 (5 bases). The CDR3 extends over 12 amino acids. V was pared by 10 bases and J by 13 bases, with 20 bases between. The germline gives CDR1 MDHEN, CDR2 SYDVKM. CDR3 coding DNA: TGTGCCACCCGGGGTTCCTACAATGAGCAGTACTTC. Protein: CATRGSYNEQYF.